Sequencing of this TCR beta chain was carried out in a study of PD-1 blockade in mismatch repair-deficient tumors. Germline V gene data show CDR1 as SGHTA and CDR2 as FQGNSA. This CDR3 spans 14 amino acids. V shed 3 bases and J shed 15 bases, with 18 bases lying between them. Profiled with immunoSEQ multiplex PCR; TCRdb holds only in-frame clones, not every one. The sample includes tens of thousands of clones, approximately 80% of them seen just once. The specimen comprised PBMCs, sampled around 6 weeks after starting pembrolizumab. The chain joins TRBV7-2 to TRBJ2-6, with D tentatively TRBD2 (7 bases). The sequence was collected from an adult with mismatch repair-deficient cancer. CDR3 DNA: TGTGCCAGCAGCTTTGGGGGGGCCCAAAAAGACCTGACTTTC. This translates into CASSFGGAQKDLTF.